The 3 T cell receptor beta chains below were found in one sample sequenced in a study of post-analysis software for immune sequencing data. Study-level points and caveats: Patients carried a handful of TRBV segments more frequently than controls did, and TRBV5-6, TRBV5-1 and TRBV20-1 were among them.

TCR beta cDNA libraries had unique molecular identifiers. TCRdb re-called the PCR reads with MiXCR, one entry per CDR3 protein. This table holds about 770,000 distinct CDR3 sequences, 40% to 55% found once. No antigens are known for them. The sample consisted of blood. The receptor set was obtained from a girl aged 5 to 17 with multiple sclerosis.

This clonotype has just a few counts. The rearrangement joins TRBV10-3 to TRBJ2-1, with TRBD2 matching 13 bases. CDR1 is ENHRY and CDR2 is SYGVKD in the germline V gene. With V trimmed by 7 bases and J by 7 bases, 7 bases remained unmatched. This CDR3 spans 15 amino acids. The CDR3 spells CAIKSLAGGLNEQFF. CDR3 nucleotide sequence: TGTGCCATCAAATCACTAGCGGGAGGGCTGAATGAGCAGTTCTTC.

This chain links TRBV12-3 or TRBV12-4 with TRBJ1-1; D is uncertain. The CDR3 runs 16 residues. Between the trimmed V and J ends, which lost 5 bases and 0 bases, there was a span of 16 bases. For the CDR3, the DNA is TGTGCCAGCAGTCCCCGCCCTAGAGGCTTGAACACTGAAGCTTTCTTT. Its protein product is CASSPRPRGLNTEAFF.

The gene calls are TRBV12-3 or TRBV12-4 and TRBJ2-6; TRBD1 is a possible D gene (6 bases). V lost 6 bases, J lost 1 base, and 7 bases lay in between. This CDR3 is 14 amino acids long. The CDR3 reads CASRDRSGANVLTF. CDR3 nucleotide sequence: TGTGCCAGCAGAGACAGGTCTGGGGCCAACGTCCTGACTTTC.